The 5 T cell receptor beta chains below come from one sample, sequenced in a study of shared clonotypes between healthy human individuals. Profiling relied on immunoSEQ multiplex PCR, and the TCRdb table lists in-frame clones only, not all of them. The repertoire includes about 470,000 clones, 70% to 80% of them detected once, and about 13% sits in the top ten. Sequenced: PBMCs. All receptors come from a woman in her thirties or forties in good health. Some clones in this sample may be carry-over from other donors' samples.

The sample holds one count of this clone. V usage is TRBV19 and J usage is TRBJ1-1; the D is unclear. The V end lost 3 bases, the J end lost 4 bases, and 12 bases lay between the germline ends. Germline V lookup: CDR1 LNHDA, CDR2 SQIVND (reference sequence). The CDR3 extends over 14 amino acids. The CDR3 nucleotides are TGTGCCAGTAGTATCGGAACCATGAGCACTGAAGCTTTCTTT. It encodes CASSIGTMSTEAFF.

The chain couples TRBV10-2 to TRBJ2-7; D unresolved. Deletions cut 0 bases from V and 9 bases from J, with 6 bases between. The CDR3 runs to 11 residues. CDR1 and CDR2 from the germline V gene are WSHSY and SAAADI. The CDR3 bases are TGCGCCAGCAGTGAGTCCCGAAGGCAGTACTTC. It yields the protein CASSESRRQYF.

The chain employs TRBV6-4 and TRBJ2-3, with D possibly being TRBD1 or TRBD2 (5 bases each). The CDR3 length is 13 residues. The V gene lost 5 bases and the J gene lost 4 bases, with 10 bases spanning the gap. CDR1 and CDR2 (germline): MRHNA, SNTAGT. The CDR3 is CASSPVGADTQYF. The CDR3 DNA sequence: TGTGCCAGCAGTCCTGTGGGGGCAGATACGCAGTATTTT.

This clone has a single count. The V call is TRBV28, the J call TRBJ2-7, with 11 bases matching TRBD2. Germline V gene sequence: CDR1 MDHEN, CDR2 SYDVKM. After removal of 3 bases from V and 4 bases from J, the junction contained 2 bases not matched to a gene. CDR3 length: 14 residues. In DNA form, the CDR3 reads TGTGCCAGCAGTTTGGCTAGCGGGAGGTACGAGCAGTACTTC. Protein product: CASSLASGRYEQYF.

V is TRBV18 and J is TRBJ1-5, with 7 bases lining up with TRBD1. Per germline, CDR1 KGHSH and CDR2 LQKENI. The CDR3 runs 15 residues. The V segment lost 6 bases and the J segment 7 bases; nucleotides outside the gene matches: 12. The CDR3 reads CASSDLTGVDQPQHF. Written as DNA, the CDR3 is TGTGCCAGCTCCGACCTTACAGGGGTAGACCAGCCCCAGCATTTT.